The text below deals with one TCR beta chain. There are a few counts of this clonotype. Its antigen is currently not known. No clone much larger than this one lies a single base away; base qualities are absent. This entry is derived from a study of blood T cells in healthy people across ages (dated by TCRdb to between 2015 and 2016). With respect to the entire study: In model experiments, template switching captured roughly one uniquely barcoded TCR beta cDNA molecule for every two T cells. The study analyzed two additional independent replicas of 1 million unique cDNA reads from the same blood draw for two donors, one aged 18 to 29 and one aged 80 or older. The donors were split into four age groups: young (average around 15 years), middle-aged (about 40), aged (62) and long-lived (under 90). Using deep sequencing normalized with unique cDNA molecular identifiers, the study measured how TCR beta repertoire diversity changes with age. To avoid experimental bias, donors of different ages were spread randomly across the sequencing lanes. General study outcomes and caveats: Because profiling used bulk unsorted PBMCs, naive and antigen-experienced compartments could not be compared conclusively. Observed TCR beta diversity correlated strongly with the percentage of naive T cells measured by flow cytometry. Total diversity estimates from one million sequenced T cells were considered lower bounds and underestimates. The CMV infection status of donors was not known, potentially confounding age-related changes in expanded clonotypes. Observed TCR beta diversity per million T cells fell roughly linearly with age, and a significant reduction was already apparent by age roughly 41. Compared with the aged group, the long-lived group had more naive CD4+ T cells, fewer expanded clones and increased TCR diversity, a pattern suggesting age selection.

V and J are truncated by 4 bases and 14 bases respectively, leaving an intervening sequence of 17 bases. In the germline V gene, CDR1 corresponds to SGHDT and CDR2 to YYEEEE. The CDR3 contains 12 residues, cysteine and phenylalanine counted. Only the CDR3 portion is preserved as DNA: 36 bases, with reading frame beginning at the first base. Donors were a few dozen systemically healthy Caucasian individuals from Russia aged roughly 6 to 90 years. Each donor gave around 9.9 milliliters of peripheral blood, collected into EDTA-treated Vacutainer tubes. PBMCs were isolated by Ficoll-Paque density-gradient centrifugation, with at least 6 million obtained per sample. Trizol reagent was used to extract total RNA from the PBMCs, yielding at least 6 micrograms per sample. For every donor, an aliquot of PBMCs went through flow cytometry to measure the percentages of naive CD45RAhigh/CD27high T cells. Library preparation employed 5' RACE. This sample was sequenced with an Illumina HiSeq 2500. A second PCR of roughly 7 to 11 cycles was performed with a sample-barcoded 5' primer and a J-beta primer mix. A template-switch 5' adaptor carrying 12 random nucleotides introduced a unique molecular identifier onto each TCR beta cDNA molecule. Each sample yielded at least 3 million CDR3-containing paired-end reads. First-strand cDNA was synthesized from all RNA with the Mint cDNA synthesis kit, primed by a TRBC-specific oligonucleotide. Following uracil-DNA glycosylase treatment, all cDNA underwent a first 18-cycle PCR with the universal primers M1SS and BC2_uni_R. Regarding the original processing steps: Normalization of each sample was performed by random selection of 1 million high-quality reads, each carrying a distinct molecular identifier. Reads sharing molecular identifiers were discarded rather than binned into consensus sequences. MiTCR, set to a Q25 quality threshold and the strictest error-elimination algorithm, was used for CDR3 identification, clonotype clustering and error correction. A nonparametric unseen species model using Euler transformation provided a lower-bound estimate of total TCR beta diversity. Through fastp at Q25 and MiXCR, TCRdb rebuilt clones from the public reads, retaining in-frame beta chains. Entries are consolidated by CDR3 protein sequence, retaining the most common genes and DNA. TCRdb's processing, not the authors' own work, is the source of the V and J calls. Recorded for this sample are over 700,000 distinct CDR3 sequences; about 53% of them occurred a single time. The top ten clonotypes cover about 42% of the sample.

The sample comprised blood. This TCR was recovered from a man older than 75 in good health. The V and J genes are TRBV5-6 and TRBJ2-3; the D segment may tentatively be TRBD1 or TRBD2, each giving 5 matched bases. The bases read TGTGCCAGCAGCCGTTCTTCAAGGGACGCGTATTTT. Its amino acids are CASSRSSRDAYF.